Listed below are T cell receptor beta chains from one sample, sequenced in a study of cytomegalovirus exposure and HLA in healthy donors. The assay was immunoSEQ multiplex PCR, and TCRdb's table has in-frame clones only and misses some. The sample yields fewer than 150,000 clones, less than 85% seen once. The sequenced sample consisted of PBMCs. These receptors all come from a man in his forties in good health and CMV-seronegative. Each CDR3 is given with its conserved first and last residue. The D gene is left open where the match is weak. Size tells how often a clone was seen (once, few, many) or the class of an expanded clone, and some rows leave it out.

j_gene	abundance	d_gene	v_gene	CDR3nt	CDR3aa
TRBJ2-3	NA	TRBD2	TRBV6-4	TGTGCCAGCAAAGCTAGCGGGGGCGGTCCAGATACGCAGTATTTT	CASKASGGGPDTQYF
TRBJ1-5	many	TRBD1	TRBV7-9	TGTGCCAGCAGCTTAGGGACAGGGGGGAGCAATCAGCCCCAGCATTTT	CASSLGTGGSNQPQHF
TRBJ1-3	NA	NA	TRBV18	TGTGCCAGCTCACCATTGCGGTCCTCTGGAAACACCATATATTTT	CASSPLRSSGNTIYF
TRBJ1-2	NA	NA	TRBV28	TGTGCCAGCAGTGACAGAATCTATGGCTACACCTTC	CASSDRIYGYTF
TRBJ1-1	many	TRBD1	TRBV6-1	TGTGCCAGCAGCTACAGGGGGCTGGAGAACACTGAAGCTTTCTTT	CASSYRGLENTEAFF
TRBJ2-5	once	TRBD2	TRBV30	TGTGCCTGGAGTGGACTAGCGGGAGAGAAGACCCAGTACTTC	CAWSGLAGEKTQYF
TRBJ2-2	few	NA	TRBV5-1	TGCGCCAGCAGCTTGATTGGGCAAAACACCGGGGAGCTGTTTTTT	CASSLIGQNTGELFF
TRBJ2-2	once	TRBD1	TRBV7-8	TGTGCCAGCAGCTTTTCAGGGGGCGAGTACACCGGGGAGCTGTTTTTT	CASSFSGGEYTGELFF
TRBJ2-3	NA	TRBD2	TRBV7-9	TGTGCCAGCAGCACCACTAGCGGGATCTATTTAAACCCAGATACGCAGTATTTT	CASSTTSGIYLNPDTQYF
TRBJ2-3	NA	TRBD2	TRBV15	TGTGCCACCAGCAGAGGAACTGGGGGTAGCGGGGGAACTAGCACAGATACGCAGTATTTT	CATSRGTGGSGGTSTDTQYF
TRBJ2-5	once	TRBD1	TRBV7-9	TGTGCCAGCAGCTTTGACAGGGGAATCTGGGAGACCCAGTACTTC	CASSFDRGIWETQYF
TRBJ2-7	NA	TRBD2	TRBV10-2	TGCGCCAGCAGTGAGTCGAAAGGACTAGGAGGCGAGCAGTACTTC	CASSESKGLGGEQYF
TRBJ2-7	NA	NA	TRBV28	TGTGCCAGCGGAGGGAACTACGAGCAGTACTTC	CASGGNYEQYF
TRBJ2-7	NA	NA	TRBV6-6	TGTGCCAGCAGTTACGCGGACGAGCAGTACTTC	CASSYADEQYF
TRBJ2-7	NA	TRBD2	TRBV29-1	TGCAGCGTTCCCGTTTACCTTGATACTAGCGGGGGAACCTACGAGCAGTACTTC	CSVPVYLDTSGGTYEQYF
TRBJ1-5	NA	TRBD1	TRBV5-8	TGTGCCAGCAGCTTGGGGGTGAGGACAGGGTCCAAAAATCAGCCCCAGCATTTT	CASSLGVRTGSKNQPQHF
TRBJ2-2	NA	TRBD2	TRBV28	TGTGCCAGCAGTCCGCCGCTATACCGCGGGACTAGCGGGAAGGACACCGGGGAGCTGTTTTTT	CASSPPLYRGTSGKDTGELFF
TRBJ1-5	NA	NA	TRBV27	TGTGCCAGCAGTTCCACCTTAGGGGAAGTACATAGCAATCAGCCCCAGCATTTT	CASSSTLGEVHSNQPQHF
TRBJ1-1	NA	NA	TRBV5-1	TGCGCCAGCAGTAAGTCGGGGGTGGGCACTGAAGCTTTCTTT	CASSKSGVGTEAFF
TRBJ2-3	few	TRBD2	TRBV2	TGTGCCAGCTCTCGACTAGCGAGCACAGATACGCAGTATTTT	CASSRLASTDTQYF
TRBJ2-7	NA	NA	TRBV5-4	TGTGCCAGCAGCTTTTATGGTGATTGGGAGCCCTCCTACGAGCAGTACTTC	CASSFYGDWEPSYEQYF
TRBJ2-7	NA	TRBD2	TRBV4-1	TGCGCCAGCAGCCAAGCCGGGACTATCTCCTACGAGCAGTACTTC	CASSQAGTISYEQYF
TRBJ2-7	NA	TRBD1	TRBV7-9	TGTGCCAGCAGCGGGACAGTTAGCGAGCAGTACTTC	CASSGTVSEQYF
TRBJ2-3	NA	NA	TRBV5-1	TGCGCCAGCAGCTTGGGCCAGGTCACAGATACGCAGTATTTT	CASSLGQVTDTQYF
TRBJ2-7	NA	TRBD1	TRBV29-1	TGCAGCGTTGAATCCTCCAAGACAGGGCTTTCCTACGAGCAGTACTTC	CSVESSKTGLSYEQYF
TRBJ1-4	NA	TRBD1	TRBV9	TGTGCCAGCAGCCCGACGGACAGGGGGAATGAAAAACTGTTTTTT	CASSPTDRGNEKLFF
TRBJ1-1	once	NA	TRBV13	TGTGCCAGCAGCCTACAGGGGAACACTGAAGCTTTCTTT	CASSLQGNTEAFF
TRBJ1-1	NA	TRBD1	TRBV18	TGTGCCAGCTCACCGATCGGACAGGGGCCCGTCGGTGAAGCTTTCTTT	CASSPIGQGPVGEAFF
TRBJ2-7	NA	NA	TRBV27	TGTGCCAGCAGTAACAGGGCAAGGTACGAGCAGTACTTC	CASSNRARYEQYF
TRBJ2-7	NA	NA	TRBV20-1	TGCAGTGCTAGACCGGGGGTCGAGCAGTACTTC	CSARPGVEQYF
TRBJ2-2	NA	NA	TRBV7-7	TGTGCCAGCAGCTTAGAGCGGAACACCGGGGAGCTGTTTTTT	CASSLERNTGELFF
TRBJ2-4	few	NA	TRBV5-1	TGCGCCAGCAGCTTGAGGGGTTCCACGATTAACATTCAGTACTTC	CASSLRGSTINIQYF
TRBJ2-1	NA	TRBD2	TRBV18	TGTGCCAGCTCACCAACTAGCGGGAGGGCCGAGTTCGGTATCTTC	CASSPTSGRAEFGIF